The table lists the clone carrying this TCR beta chain with a count of one. The data derive from a study of cytomegalovirus exposure and HLA in healthy donors. PCR amplification relied on 60 Vbeta primers (plus 13 Jbeta primers). Repertoires were generated with immunoSEQ multiplex PCR, while TCRdb's copy carries only in-frame clones and drops some. This table holds around 170,000 clones, about 84% found once. There are 19 residues in the CDR3. The trim removed 4 bases at V and 0 bases at J, leaving 15 bases unmatched. From germline, CDR1 is SQVTM and CDR2 ANQGSEA. The sequence came from a man aged 45 to 65 in good health and CMV-seronegative. The sample taken for sequencing was PBMCs. The chain joins TRBV29-1 to TRBJ2-1; 10 nucleotides match TRBD2. The CDR3 protein is CSVAIRLAGPKSSYNEQFF. For the CDR3, the DNA is TGCAGCGTTGCGATAAGACTAGCGGGTCCCAAAAGCTCCTACAATGAGCAGTTCTTC.